Presented here are 30 T cell receptor beta chains from one specimen sequenced in a study of early T cells in non-severe SARS-CoV-2 infection. In TCRdb, the 5' RACE reads were re-called with MiXCR into one record per CDR3 protein. This sample carries some 58,000 distinct CDR3 sequences, around 13% of them seen once, and the ten largest clones take 4% to 5%. The sequenced material came from whole blood. The receptors originated from an adult who was a healthcare worker with PCR-confirmed SARS-CoV-2 infection or an uninfected control (not recorded which).

The CDR3 region is CSVAEAFF. The DNA for the CDR3 is TGCAGCGTAGCTGAAGCTTTCTTT. V usage is TRBV29-1 and J usage is TRBJ1-1; no firm D call. Germline values: CDR1 SQVTM, CDR2 ANQGSEA. Trimming pared 6 bases from V and 6 bases from J, leaving 2 bases between. This CDR3 contains 8 residues.

This clonotype appeared many times. The CDR3 is CASSLGANQHHGYTF. The DNA for the CDR3 is TGTGCCAGCAGCTTAGGTGCTAACCAGCACCATGGCTACACCTTC. The chain links TRBV7-9 to TRBJ1-2; D ambiguous. This CDR3 spans 15 amino acids. The ends were cut back, 1 base at V and 6 bases at J, with 15 bases in the middle. Per the germline V gene, CDR1 is SEHNR and CDR2 is FQNEAQ (reference sequence).

The chain joins TRBV3-1 to TRBJ1-2; D gene uncertain. V was cut by 1 base and J by 4 bases, with 7 bases left in between. Germline assignment: CDR1 LGHDT and CDR2 YNNKEL (reference sequence). This CDR3 spans 13 amino acids. The CDR3 DNA reads as TGTGCCAGCAGCCAAGGGGGAAGCTATGGCTACACCTTC. This translates into CASSQGGSYGYTF.

The table lists this clonotype with a few counts. The rearrangement joins TRBV12-3 or TRBV12-4 to TRBJ2-3; D uncertain. V lost 1 base, J lost 1 base, and 9 bases lay in between. The CDR3 has 15 residues. DNA of the CDR3: TGTGCCAGCAGTTTAGTAGGTCGGGGCACAGATACGCAGTATTTT. It translates to CASSLVGRGTDTQYF.

The chain combines TRBV5-1 with TRBJ2-1; D not resolved. From germline, CDR1 is SGHRS and CDR2 YFSETQ. The CDR3 runs 14 residues. V was cut by 0 bases and J by 3 bases, with 7 bases left in between. The CDR3 DNA reads as TGCGCCAGCAGCTTGGGGACGGACTACAATGAGCAGTTCTTC. Translation: CASSLGTDYNEQFF.

This clonotype was seen a handful of times. The rearrangement uses TRBV12-3 or TRBV12-4 and TRBJ1-1; D not certain. V lost 6 bases to trimming and J lost 5 bases, with 16 bases between them. This CDR3 comprises 14 residues. The CDR3 loop reads CASRPWTAATEAFF. The CDR3 DNA is TGTGCCAGCAGACCCTGGACGGCAGCGACTGAAGCTTTCTTT.

The chain combines TRBV9 with TRBJ2-3, with TRBD2 matching over 7 bases. CDR3 length: 15 amino acids. V lost 0 bases and J lost 5; bases outside the gene matches: 6. Looked up from germline, CDR1 is SGDLS and CDR2 is YYNGEE. CDR3 sequence reads: CASSVDRGGGDTQYF. The CDR3, as DNA: TGTGCCAGCAGCGTAGATCGCGGGGGTGGAGATACGCAGTATTTT.

The gene calls are TRBV14 and TRBJ1-2; 9 bases map to TRBD1. V shed 4 bases and J 2 bases; nucleotides not matched to a gene: 11. CDR3 size: 17 residues. Germline lookup yields CDR1 SGHDN and CDR2 FVKESK. The CDR3 DNA is TGTGCCAGCAGCCCCCGACTGCCGGGACAGGGAAACTATGGCTACACCTTC. Its protein is CASSPRLPGQGNYGYTF.

V and J are TRBV7-2 and TRBJ1-2, with 7 positions matching TRBD1. Germline V CDR1 and CDR2: SGHTA, FQGNSA. The CDR3 spans 15 residues. The V and J ends lost 5 bases and 5 bases, in that order; junction bases with no gene match: 11. The CDR3 protein is CASSPRQGAGYGYTF. The DNA for the CDR3 is TGTGCCAGCAGCCCGAGACAGGGCGCGGGGTATGGCTACACCTTC.

The chain combines TRBV5-6 with TRBJ2-4; D not resolved. V was clipped by 4 bases and J by 12 bases, with 17 bases between them. Germline assignment: CDR1 SGHDT and CDR2 YYEEEE. The CDR3 is 13 residues long. CDR3 loop: CASSRGEGTDQYF. CDR3 DNA: TGTGCCAGCAGCCGTGGTGAAGGTACGGATCAGTACTTC. Supplemented by reference TRBV5-6 and TRBJ2-4, the full variable domain reads DAGVTQSPTHLIKTRGQQVTLRCSPKSGHDTVSWYQQALGQGPQFIFQYYEEEERQRGNFPDRFSGHQFPNYSSELNVNALLLGDSALYLCASSRGEGTDQYFGAGTRLSVL.

V and J are TRBV4-2 and TRBJ1-1; D call uncertain. V was trimmed by 0 bases and J by 4 bases, leaving 9 bases between them. CDR3 length equals 14 residues. Germline CDR1 and CDR2: LGHNA and YNFKEQ. DNA for the CDR3: TGTGCCAGCAGCCAAGACACGCAGCTCACTGAAGCTTTCTTT. Its protein is CASSQDTQLTEAFF.

The chain recombines TRBV18 with TRBJ1-6, with 11 bases fitting TRBD1. The CDR3 runs 16 residues. Trimming cost V 5 bases and J 4 bases; bases outside gene matches: 4. The germline gives CDR1 KGHSH, CDR2 LQKENI. CDR3 loop: CASSSGTGGYNSPLHF. CDR3 coding DNA: TGTGCCAGCTCATCCGGGACAGGGGGATATAATTCACCCCTCCACTTT.

This chain joins TRBV5-4 and TRBJ2-3; no reliable D call. Germline CDR1 and CDR2: SGHNT and YYREEE (reference sequence). CDR3 length equals 14 residues. Trimming removed 1 base at V and 6 bases at J, with 12 bases between. The CDR3 reads CASSLWATPDTQYF. As DNA, the CDR3 is TGTGCCAGCAGCTTGTGGGCCACACCGGATACGCAGTATTTT. Filled out from reference TRBV5-4 and TRBJ2-3, the complete variable domain reads ETGVTQSPTHLIKTRGQQVTLRCSSQSGHNTVSWYQQALGQGPQFIFQYYREEENGRGNFPPRFSGLQFPNYSSELNVNALELDDSALYLCASSLWATPDTQYFGPGTRLTVL.

This clonotype was counted at least ten times. The chain employs TRBV7-8 and TRBJ1-1; D is perhaps TRBD1 (5 bases). Trimming shortened V by 0 bases and J by 8 bases, and 13 bases separated the two germline ends. The CDR3 sequence is 14 residues long. The germline CDR1 and CDR2 sequences are SGHVS and FQNEAQ. As DNA, the CDR3 is TGTGCCAGCAGCTTAGCGGGAGGGGTGATAGAAGCTTTCTTT. Protein product: CASSLAGGVIEAFF.

The chain uses TRBV5-1 and TRBJ2-1, with D possibly called TRBD1 or TRBD2 (5 bases each). Germline lookup yields CDR1 SGHRS and CDR2 YFSETQ. The germline V and J ends were trimmed by 2 bases and 10 bases, with 10 bases remaining between them. There are 12 residues in the CDR3. The CDR3 DNA follows: TGCGCCAGCAGCTTCTTGGGGGACGAGCAGTTCTTC. It translates to CASSFLGDEQFF.

This clonotype came up a few times. In DNA, the CDR3 is TGTGCCAGCAGCGTAGCTACTCCCGGACAGGGAGACCCCTCCTCCTACGAGCAGTACTTC. This gives the protein CASSVATPGQGDPSSYEQYF. The chain uses TRBV9 and TRBJ2-7; 8 nucleotides line up with TRBD1. CDR1 SGDLS and CDR2 YYNGEE come from the germline V gene. Trimming at V came to 0 bases and at J to 0 bases, leaving 17 bases not matched to a gene. This CDR3 has 20 residues.

The sample holds a few counts of this clonotype. The chain combines TRBV4-1 with TRBJ2-1; 9 positions agree with TRBD1. The ends lost 3 bases at V and 6 bases at J; junction bases unmatched: 15. The germline V gene encodes CDR1 MGHRA and CDR2 YSYEKL. The CDR3 has 18 amino acids. In nucleotides, the CDR3 is TGCGCCAGCAGCCAGATAGCAAGCGGGACAGGGCCTTCCAATGAGCAGTTCTTC. Its protein is CASSQIASGTGPSNEQFF.

This clonotype was recorded at least ten times. The chain couples TRBV6-1 to TRBJ2-7, with 8 nucleotides matching TRBD1. V lost 2 bases, J lost 6 bases, and 6 bases stayed unmatched. The germline CDR1 and CDR2 sequences are MNHNS and SASEGT. The CDR3 totals 14 residues. Here the CDR3 reads CASSERDRFPEQYF. CDR3 nucleotide sequence: TGTGCCAGCAGTGAAAGGGACAGGTTCCCCGAGCAGTACTTC.

This clonotype has only a few counts. The V call is TRBV5-4, the J call TRBJ1-2, with 7 bases matching TRBD1. V lost 0 bases to trimming and J lost 8 bases; unmatched junction nucleotides: 7. The CDR3 runs to 14 residues. Germline CDR1 SGHNT, CDR2 YYREEE (reference sequence). The chain's CDR3 is CASSLEGARTGYTF. The CDR3 DNA is TGTGCCAGCAGCTTGGAGGGGGCGAGGACCGGCTACACCTTC.

This clonotype was counted at least ten times. The chain couples TRBV12-3 or TRBV12-4 to TRBJ1-2, with unresolved D. The V gene lost 2 bases and the J gene lost 4 bases, with 11 bases spanning the gap. This CDR3 region has 14 residues. The CDR3 is CASSLSGALYGYTF. CDR3 in DNA: TGTGCCAGCAGTTTAAGTGGAGCCCTCTATGGCTACACCTTC.

This clonotype was counted many times. The chain is built from TRBV6-5 and TRBJ2-1; 10 bases are a match to TRBD1. This CDR3 is built from 14 residues. Germline V lookup: CDR1 MNHEY, CDR2 SVGAGI. V lost 8 bases and J lost 6; bases outside the gene matches: 7. CDR3 nucleotides: TGTGCCAGCTCTCGACAGGGGGCCGCCAATGAGCAGTTCTTC. It yields the protein CASSRQGAANEQFF.

The gene calls are TRBV18 and TRBJ2-7; D perhaps matches TRBD1 (6 bases). V was cut by 0 bases and J by 1 base, with 13 bases left in between. Germline V gene lookup returns CDR1 KGHSH and CDR2 LQKENI. The CDR3 totals 16 residues. The CDR3 protein is CASSPPTGQTSYEQYF. The DNA for the CDR3 is TGTGCCAGCTCACCACCGACAGGACAGACTTCCTACGAGCAGTACTTC.

This sequence joins TRBV7-9 and TRBJ2-5; 9 nucleotides line up with TRBD1. V was clipped by 4 bases and J by 1 base; unmatched bases: 4. There are 15 residues in the CDR3. Germline loops: CDR1 SEHNR, CDR2 FQNEAQ (reference sequence). This CDR3 is CASSSGQGTQETQYF. The DNA for the CDR3 is TGTGCCAGCAGCTCCGGACAGGGGACCCAAGAGACCCAGTACTTC.

This chain links TRBV24-1 with TRBJ1-2; D remains unclear. The CDR3 has 12 residues. Trimming cost V 3 bases and J 3 bases, with 4 bases left between them. The V gene's germline CDR1 is KGHDR and CDR2 SFDVKD. The CDR3 nucleotides read TGTGCCACCAGTGATGACGACTATGGCTACACCTTC. The encoded protein is CATSDDDYGYTF.

This chain connects TRBV5-4 to TRBJ2-5; TRBD2 aligns across 13 bases. The CDR3 runs to 15 residues. Germline CDR1 SGHNT, CDR2 YYREEE (reference sequence). V lost 3 bases to trimming and J lost 5 bases; unmatched junction nucleotides: 4. The CDR3 reads CASSYGTSGAETQYF. The CDR3 DNA reads as TGTGCCAGCAGCTACGGGACTAGCGGGGCGGAGACCCAGTACTTC.

This clonotype was recorded a few times. The chain employs TRBV11-3 and TRBJ2-5; D call uncertain. V gave up 2 bases and J gave up 0 bases, with 4 bases separating them. The CDR3 totals 13 residues. Germline V gives CDR1 SGHNT, CDR2 YENEEA. This CDR3 is CASSLRHQETQYF. CDR3 in DNA: TGTGCCAGCAGCTTACGGCACCAAGAGACCCAGTACTTC.

This clonotype is classed as medium-sized. This sequence joins TRBV4-3 and TRBJ2-6; the D is unclear. The V gene lost 0 bases and the J gene lost 0 bases, with 9 bases spanning the gap. The germline gives CDR1 LGHNA, CDR2 YSLEER. The CDR3 extends over 17 amino acids. The DNA of the CDR3 is TGCGCCAGCAGCCAAGATTTCGGAAACTCTGGGGCCAACGTCCTGACTTTC. It encodes CASSQDFGNSGANVLTF.

This clonotype was recorded a few times. The chain is built from TRBV18 and TRBJ1-1; D is unclear. Trimming removed 2 bases from V and 1 base from J, with 8 bases in between. Germline assignment: CDR1 KGHSH and CDR2 LQKENI. This CDR3 region has 14 residues. As DNA, the CDR3 is TGTGCCAGCTCACCATCTGCAGAGAACACTGAAGCTTTCTTT. It translates to CASSPSAENTEAFF.

This clonotype occurred a few times. The chain employs TRBV7-3 and TRBJ1-1, with TRBD1 matching over 9 bases. The V segment lost 5 bases and the J segment 5 bases; nucleotides outside the gene matches: 3. Germline lookup yields CDR1 SGHTA and CDR2 FQGTGA. CDR3 size: 13 residues. Here the CDR3 DNA reads TGTGCCAGCAGCCCGACAGGGGGGACTGAAGCTTTCTTT. It specifies CASSPTGGTEAFF.

This clonotype was seen at least ten times. The chain links TRBV11-2 to TRBJ2-2; D unclear. Trimming took 0 bases from V and 4 from J, leaving 6 bases between them. The CDR3 loop spans 14 amino acids. Looked up from germline, CDR1 is SGHAT and CDR2 is FQNNGV. Written as DNA, the CDR3 is TGTGCCAGCAGCTTAGAGGGTATCACCGGGGAGCTGTTTTTT. This sequence encodes CASSLEGITGELFF.